The 18 T cell receptor beta chains below were found in one sample sequenced in a study of T cells after posttransplantation cyclophosphamide. The repertoire was sequenced with immunoSEQ multiplex PCR; TCRdb's copy has only in-frame clones and lacks some. The sample yields about 40,000 clones, without any singletons. Material for sequencing was PBMCs. The receptors shown here come from a woman aged 45-60 years in good health and a related stem cell transplant donor.

This clone came up many times. This chain connects TRBV7-9 to TRBJ1-1, with D possibly matching TRBD1 (5 bases). CDR3 length: 13 residues. The germline gives CDR1 SEHNR, CDR2 FQNEAQ (reference sequence). V was trimmed by 5 bases and J by 1 base, leaving 8 bases between them. DNA for the CDR3: TGTGCCAGCAGCACACAGGAGAACACTGAAGCTTTCTTT. Protein product: CASSTQENTEAFF.

This clone was detected many times. The V call is TRBV7-2, the J call TRBJ1-2; 7 nucleotides line up with TRBD1. The junction had 16 bases not matched to a gene; V was cut back by 5 bases and J by 7 bases. The CDR3 sequence is 16 residues long. Germline values: CDR1 SGHTA, CDR2 FQGNSA. CDR3 sequence: CASSVTSGQTTPGYTF. For the CDR3, the DNA is TGTGCCAGCAGCGTGACTTCGGGACAGACAACCCCTGGCTACACCTTC.

This clone was seen repeatedly, ten times or more. The chain employs TRBV9 and TRBJ1-2; perhaps TRBD1 as D (6 bases). This CDR3 has 14 amino acids. The germline V gene has CDR1 SGDLS and CDR2 YYNGEE. Between the trimmed V and J ends, which lost 0 bases and 8 bases, there was a span of 14 bases. The CDR3 DNA sequence: TGTGCCAGCAGCGTAGGGGACACTAGAAGGGGCTACACCTTC. Protein sequence: CASSVGDTRRGYTF.

This clone was seen many times. The chain recombines TRBV7-6 with TRBJ2-1; TRBD2 matches 8 bases. CDR3 length: 16 residues. Trimming took 5 bases from V and 5 from J; bases not matched to a gene: 11. Germline CDR1 and CDR2: SGHVS and FNYEAQ. CDR3 in amino acids: CASSPRPAGGNNEQFF. The CDR3 nucleotides are TGTGCCAGCAGCCCCCGCCCCGCGGGGGGAAACAATGAGCAGTTCTTC.

This clone has ten or more counts. The chain combines TRBV18 with TRBJ2-5; D unclear. The CDR3 is 10 residues long. Looked up from germline, CDR1 is KGHSH and CDR2 is LQKENI. V was pared by 11 bases and J by 2 bases, with 6 bases between. CDR3 in DNA: TGTGCCTCAGGTCAAGAGACCCAGTACTTC. It yields the protein CASGQETQYF.

This clone was seen only a few times. The chain couples TRBV25-1 to TRBJ1-2, with TRBD1 as a possible D gene (6 bases). V was pared by 3 bases and J by 7 bases, with 18 bases between. CDR3 size: 15 residues. The V gene's germline CDR1 is MGHDK and CDR2 SYGVNS. The CDR3 reads CASSDFYREGSGYTF. In DNA form, the CDR3 reads TGTGCCAGCAGTGACTTTTACAGGGAAGGAAGTGGCTACACCTTC.

This clone was recorded many times. Written as DNA, the CDR3 is TGTGCCAGCTCACCACCCTCGAGCACGAGGGAAAAACTGTTTTTT. Amino acids: CASSPPSSTREKLFF. This chain joins TRBV18 and TRBJ1-4; no firm D call. The CDR3 length is 15 residues. V gave up 0 bases and J gave up 8 bases, with 13 bases separating them. Germline CDR1 is KGHSH and CDR2 is LQKENI.

Many counts were recorded for this clone. The chain is built from TRBV18 and TRBJ1-1; TRBD1 matches 9 bases. The CDR3 contains 14 residues. V lost 5 bases to trimming and J lost 5 bases; unmatched junction nucleotides: 6. Germline assignment: CDR1 KGHSH and CDR2 LQKENI. CDR3 in amino acids: CASSLQGAWTEAFF. The CDR3 DNA follows: TGTGCCAGCTCATTACAGGGGGCTTGGACTGAAGCTTTCTTT.

This clone was detected ten times or more. The chain links TRBV2 to TRBJ1-2; no clear D gene. The germline V and J ends were trimmed by 2 bases and 8 bases, with 9 bases remaining between them. The germline V gene encodes CDR1 SNHLY and CDR2 FYNNEI. The CDR3 sequence is 12 residues long. CDR3 nucleotides: TGTGCCAGCAGTGAACTGGCAGGAGGCTACACCTTC. Amino acids: CASSELAGGYTF.

Ten or more counts support this clone. The chain couples TRBV19 to TRBJ2-5; TRBD1 matches 10 bases. The germline V gene has CDR1 LNHDA and CDR2 SQIVND (reference sequence). With 5 bases clipped from V and 3 bases from J, the junction kept 0 bases outside the gene matches. The CDR3 contains 13 residues. The CDR3 coding sequence is TGTGCCAGTAGTGGGACAGGGGAAGAGACCCAGTACTTC. Translating gives CASSGTGEETQYF.

There are many counts of this clone. CDR3 in amino acids: CASSSGGWVGTEAFF. The CDR3 DNA reads as TGTGCCAGCAGTTCTGGGGGGTGGGTTGGAACTGAAGCTTTCTTT. The chain uses TRBV28 and TRBJ1-1; D is perhaps TRBD1 (5 bases). V lost 4 bases and J lost 5, with 17 bases in between. The germline gives CDR1 MDHEN, CDR2 SYDVKM. This CDR3 is 15 amino acids long.

At least ten counts were recorded for this clone. CDR3 coding DNA: TGTGCCAGCAGCCCGGCGGACAGGGGTGCTTACACCGGGGAGCTGTTTTTT. It encodes CASSPADRGAYTGELFF. This chain joins TRBV11-3 and TRBJ2-2; 9 bases fit TRBD1. J lost 3 bases, V lost 5 bases, and 10 bases had no gene match. The CDR3 consists of 17 residues. Germline V gene sequence: CDR1 SGHNT, CDR2 YENEEA.

In this sample, this clone turned up many times. This chain joins TRBV2 and TRBJ2-7, with D perhaps matching TRBD1 (6 bases). In germline, CDR1 is SNHLY, CDR2 FYNNEI. There are 14 residues in the CDR3. V was shortened by 6 bases and J by 0 bases, with 12 bases between the two germline ends. This CDR3 reads CASRNRDNSYEQYF. In DNA, the CDR3 is TGTGCCAGCAGGAACCGGGACAACTCCTACGAGCAGTACTTC.

A note on this clone: A far larger clone is one base from this, pointing to a likely read error. No conserved phenylalanine or tryptophan ends this CDR3, so it is likely a read error. The chain recombines TRBV6-5 with TRBJ1-1, with D possibly matching TRBD1 (6 bases). V lost 6 bases and J 4 bases, leaving 12 bases between the germline ends. CDR3 length: 13 amino acids. CDR1 and CDR2 (germline): MNHEY, SVGAGI. The CDR3 DNA reads TGTGCCAGCAGCAAACAGGGATCCACTGAAGCTTTCCTT. Translated: CASSKQGSTEAFL.

This clone was counted at least ten times. The chain uses TRBV12-5 and TRBJ1-1; tentatively, D is TRBD1 (5 bases). This CDR3 has 15 residues. Per germline, CDR1 LGHNT and CDR2 FRNRAP. The V end lost 1 base, the J end lost 5 bases, and 14 bases lay between the germline ends. The CDR3 region has the DNA TGTGCTAGTGGTTTGGCAGTTAGGGGTAGGACTGAAGCTTTCTTT. It specifies CASGLAVRGRTEAFF. Combining the CDR3 with reference TRBV12-5 and TRBJ1-1 gives the whole variable domain DARVTQTPRHKVTEMGQEVTMRCQPILGHNTVFWYRQTMMQGLELLAYFRNRAPLDDSGMPKDRFSAEMPDATLATLKIQPSEPRDSAVYFCASGLAVRGRTEAFFGQGTRLTVV.

This clone was seen ten or more times. The chain employs TRBV7-6 and TRBJ1-3, with D maybe TRBD1 (5 bases). This CDR3 spans 16 amino acids. Germline V lookup: CDR1 SGHVS, CDR2 FNYEAQ. Trimming stripped 4 bases from V and 0 bases from J, with 13 bases between. This CDR3 reads CASSSYQGLSGNTIYF. The DNA of the CDR3 is TGTGCCAGCAGCTCGTATCAGGGACTCTCTGGAAACACCATATATTTT.

This clone has ten or more counts. The V and J genes are TRBV6-1 and TRBJ1-2; D is possibly TRBD1 (5 bases). The CDR3 loop spans 13 amino acids. The ends were cut back, 6 bases at V and 0 bases at J, with 8 bases in the middle. Germline lookup yields CDR1 MNHNS and CDR2 SASEGT. CDR3 DNA: TGTGCCAGCAGGACAGTGTCTAACTATGGCTACACCTTC. Translation gives CASRTVSNYGYTF.

The genes are TRBV7-2 and TRBJ2-3, with 9 bases lining up with TRBD1. The CDR3 is 16 residues long. The germline gives CDR1 SGHTA, CDR2 FQGNSA. The V gene end was trimmed by 3 bases and the J gene end by 4 bases; junction bases not matched to a gene: 8. CDR3 loop: CASSFRGTGSPDTQYF. DNA for the CDR3: TGTGCCAGCAGCTTTAGGGGGACAGGGAGCCCAGATACGCAGTATTTT.